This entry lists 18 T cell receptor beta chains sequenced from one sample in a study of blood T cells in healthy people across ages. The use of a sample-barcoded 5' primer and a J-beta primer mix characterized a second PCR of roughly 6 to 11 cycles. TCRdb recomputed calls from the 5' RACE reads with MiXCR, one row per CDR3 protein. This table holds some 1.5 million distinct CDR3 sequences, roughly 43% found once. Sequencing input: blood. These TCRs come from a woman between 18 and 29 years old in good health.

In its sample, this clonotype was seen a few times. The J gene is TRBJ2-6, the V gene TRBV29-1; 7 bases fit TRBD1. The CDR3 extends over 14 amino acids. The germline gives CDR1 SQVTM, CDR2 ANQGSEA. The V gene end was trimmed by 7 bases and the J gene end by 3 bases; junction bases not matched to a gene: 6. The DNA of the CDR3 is TGCAGCGGCACGACAGGGAGTGGGGCCAACGTCCTGACTTTC. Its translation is CSGTTGSGANVLTF.

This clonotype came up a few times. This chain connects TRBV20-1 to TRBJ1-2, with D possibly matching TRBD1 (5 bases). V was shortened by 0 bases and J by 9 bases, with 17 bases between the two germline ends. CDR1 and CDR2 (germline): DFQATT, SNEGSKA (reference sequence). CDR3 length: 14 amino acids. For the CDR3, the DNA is TGCAGTGCTAGAGATCTACCTCACAGGACTAGCTACACCTTC. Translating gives CSARDLPHRTSYTF.

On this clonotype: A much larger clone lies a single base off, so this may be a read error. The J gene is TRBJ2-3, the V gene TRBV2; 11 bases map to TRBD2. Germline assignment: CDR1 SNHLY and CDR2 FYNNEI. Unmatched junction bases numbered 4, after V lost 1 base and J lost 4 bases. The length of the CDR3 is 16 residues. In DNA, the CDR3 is TGTGCCAGCAGTGAAGTACTAGCGGGGGTGGCAGATACGCAGTATTTT. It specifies CASSEVLAGVADTQYF. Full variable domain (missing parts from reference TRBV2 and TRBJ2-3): EPEVTQTPSHQVTQMGQEVILRCVPISNHLYFYWYRQILGQKVEFLVSFYNNEISEKSEIFDDQFSVERPDGSNFTLKIRSTKLEDSAMYFCASSEVLAGVADTQYFGPGTRLTVL.

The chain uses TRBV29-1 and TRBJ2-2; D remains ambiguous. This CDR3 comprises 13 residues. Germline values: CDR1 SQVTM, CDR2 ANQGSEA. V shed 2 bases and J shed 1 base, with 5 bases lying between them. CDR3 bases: TGCAGCGTTGAACGGCGGAACACCGGGGAGCTGTTTTTT. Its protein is CSVERRNTGELFF.

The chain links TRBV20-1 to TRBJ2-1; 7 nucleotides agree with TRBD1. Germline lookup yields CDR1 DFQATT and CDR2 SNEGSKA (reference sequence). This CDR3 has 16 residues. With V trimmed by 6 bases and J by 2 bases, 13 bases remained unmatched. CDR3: CSASPTGWVPYNEQFF. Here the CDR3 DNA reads TGCAGTGCGAGCCCGACAGGGTGGGTCCCCTACAATGAGCAGTTCTTC.

The CDR3 DNA sequence: TGTGCCAGCAGCCTAGTAAATGTGGGCTACGAGCAGTACTTC. Protein sequence: CASSLVNVGYEQYF. The chain is built from TRBV3-1 and TRBJ2-7; D gene ambiguous. Trimming removed 4 bases at V and 3 bases at J, with 13 bases between. The CDR3 is 14 amino acids. Germline CDR1 LGHDT, CDR2 YNNKEL (reference sequence).

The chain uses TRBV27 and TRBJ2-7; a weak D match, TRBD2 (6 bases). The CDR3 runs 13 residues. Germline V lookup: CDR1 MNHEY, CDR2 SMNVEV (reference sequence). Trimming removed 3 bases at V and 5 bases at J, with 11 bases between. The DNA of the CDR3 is TGTGCCAGCAGTTTTTTGGGGAGGCACGAGCAGTACTTC. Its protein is CASSFLGRHEQYF.

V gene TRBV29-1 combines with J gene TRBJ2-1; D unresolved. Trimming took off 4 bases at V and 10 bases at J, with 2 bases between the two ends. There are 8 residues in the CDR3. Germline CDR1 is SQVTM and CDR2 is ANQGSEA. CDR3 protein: CSVGEQFF. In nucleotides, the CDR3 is TGCAGCGTTGGGGAGCAGTTCTTC.

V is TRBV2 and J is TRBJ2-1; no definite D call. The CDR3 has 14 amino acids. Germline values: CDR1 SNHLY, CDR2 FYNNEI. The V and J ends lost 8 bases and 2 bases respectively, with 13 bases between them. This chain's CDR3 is CASLAKEAYNEQFF. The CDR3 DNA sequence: TGTGCCAGCCTGGCGAAGGAAGCCTACAATGAGCAGTTCTTC.

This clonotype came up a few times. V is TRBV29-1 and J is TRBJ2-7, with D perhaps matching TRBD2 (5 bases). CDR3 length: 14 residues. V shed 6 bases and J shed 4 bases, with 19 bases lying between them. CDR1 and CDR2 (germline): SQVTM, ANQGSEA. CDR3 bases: TGCAGCGTACCAACTGGAGGAGGACCTTACGAGCAGTACTTC. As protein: CSVPTGGGPYEQYF.

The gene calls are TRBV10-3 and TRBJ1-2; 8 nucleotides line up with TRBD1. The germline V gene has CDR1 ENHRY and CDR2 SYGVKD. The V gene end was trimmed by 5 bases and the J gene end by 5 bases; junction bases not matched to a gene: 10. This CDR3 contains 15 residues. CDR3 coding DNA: TGTGCCATCAGTAGACAGGGGATCTGGAAATATGGCTACACCTTC. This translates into CAISRQGIWKYGYTF.

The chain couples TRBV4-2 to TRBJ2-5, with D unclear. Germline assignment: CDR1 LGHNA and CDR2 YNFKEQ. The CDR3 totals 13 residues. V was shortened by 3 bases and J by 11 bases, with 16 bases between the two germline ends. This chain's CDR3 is CASSHTRPDKQYF. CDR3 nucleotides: TGTGCCAGCAGCCATACTCGGCCAGATAAGCAGTACTTC.

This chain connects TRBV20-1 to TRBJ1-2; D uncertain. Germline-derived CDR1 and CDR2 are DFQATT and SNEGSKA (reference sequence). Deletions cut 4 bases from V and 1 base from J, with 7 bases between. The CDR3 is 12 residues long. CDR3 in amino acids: CSATPNNYGYTF. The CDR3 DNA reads TGCAGTGCTACTCCGAATAACTATGGCTACACCTTC.

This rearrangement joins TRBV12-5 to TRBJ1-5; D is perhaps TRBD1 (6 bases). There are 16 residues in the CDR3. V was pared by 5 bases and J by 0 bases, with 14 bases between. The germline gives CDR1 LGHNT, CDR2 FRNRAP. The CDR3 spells CASGLETGYSNQPQHF. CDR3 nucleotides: TGTGCTAGTGGTCTCGAGACAGGATATAGCAATCAGCCCCAGCATTTT. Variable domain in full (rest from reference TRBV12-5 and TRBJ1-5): DARVTQTPRHKVTEMGQEVTMRCQPILGHNTVFWYRQTMMQGLELLAYFRNRAPLDDSGMPKDRFSAEMPDATLATLKIQPSEPRDSAVYFCASGLETGYSNQPQHFGDGTRLSIL.

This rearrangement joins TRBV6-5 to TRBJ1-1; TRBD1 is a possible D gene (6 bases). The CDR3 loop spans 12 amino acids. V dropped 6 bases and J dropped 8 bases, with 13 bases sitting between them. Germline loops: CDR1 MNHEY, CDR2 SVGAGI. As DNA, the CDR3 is TGTGCCAGCAGCTCTGACAGGTGCGAAGCTTTCTTT. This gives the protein CASSSDRCEAFF.

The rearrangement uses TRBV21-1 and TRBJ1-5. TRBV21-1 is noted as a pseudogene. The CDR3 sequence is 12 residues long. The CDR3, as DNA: TGTGCCATGATCAGAGGTAATCAGCCCCAGCATTTT. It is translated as CAMIRGNQPQHF.

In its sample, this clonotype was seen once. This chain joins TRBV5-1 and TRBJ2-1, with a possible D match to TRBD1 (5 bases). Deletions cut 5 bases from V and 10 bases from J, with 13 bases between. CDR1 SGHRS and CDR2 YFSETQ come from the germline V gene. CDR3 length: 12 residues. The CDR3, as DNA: TGCGCCAGCAGTATTCAGGGCAAGGAGCAGTTCTTC. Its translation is CASSIQGKEQFF. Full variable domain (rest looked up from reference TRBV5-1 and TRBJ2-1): KAGVTQTPRYLIKTRGQQVTLSCSPISGHRSVSWYQQTPGQGLQFLFEYFSETQRNKGNFPGRFSGRQFSNSRSEMNVSTLELGDSALYLCASSIQGKEQFFGPGTRLTVL.

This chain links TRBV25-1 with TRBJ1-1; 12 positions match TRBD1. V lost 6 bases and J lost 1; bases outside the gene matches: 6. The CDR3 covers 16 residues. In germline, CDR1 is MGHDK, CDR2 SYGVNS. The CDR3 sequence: CASRTGTGGRNTEAFF. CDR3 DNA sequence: TGTGCCAGCAGAACCGGGACAGGGGGCCGGAACACTGAAGCTTTCTTT. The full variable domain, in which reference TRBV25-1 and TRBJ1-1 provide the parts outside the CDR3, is EADIYQTPRYLVIGTGKKITLECSQTMGHDKMYWYQQDPGMELHLIHYSYGVNSTEKGDLSSESTVSRIRTEHFPLTLESARPSHTSQYLCASRTGTGGRNTEAFFGQGTRLTVV.